A selection of T cell receptor beta chains follows, all from one sample in a study of T cells in Graves' hyperthyroidism and ophthalmopathy. TCRdb redid the calling of the multiplex PCR reads with MiXCR, one entry per CDR3 protein. The data hold about 350,000 distinct CDR3 sequences, with about a fifth observed a single time. The sequenced material came from blood. These receptors all stem from a woman younger than 35 with Graves' hyperthyroidism. The CDR3 runs from the conserved cysteine through the conserved F or W. The D gene is left open where the match is weak. Clone size, where shown, is once, few, many, or a class for clones that have expanded.

CDR3 length	V gene	D gene	clone size	J gene	CDR3 protein
14	TRBV18	TRBD2	many	TRBJ2-7	CASSTRTSPHEQYF
14	TRBV7-9	-	many	TRBJ1-1	CASSLEVDFTEAFF
15	TRBV4-1	-	many	TRBJ1-1	CASSQDPGMNTEAFF
13	TRBV5-1	-	many	TRBJ1-2	CASSLDRFYGYTF
15	TRBV5-1	-	many	TRBJ2-2	CASSLAGGNTGELFF
14	TRBV6-2/TRBV6-3	-	many	TRBJ2-7	CASSMTGSSYEQYF
16	TRBV4-2	TRBD1	many	TRBJ2-7	CASSQEGGQPSYEQYF
13	TRBV2	-	many	TRBJ1-2	CASSDGPSYGYTF
14	TRBV3-1	TRBD1	many	TRBJ2-5	CASRGGTGAETQYF
13	TRBV10-3	-	many	TRBJ2-5	CALRGQEGETQYF
12	TRBV20-1	-	many	TRBJ1-2	CSARKQWRGYTF
15	TRBV19	TRBD2	many	TRBJ2-7	CASSIGSGSSYEQYF
12	TRBV20-1	TRBD1	many	TRBJ1-1	CSPGQGNTEAFF
15	TRBV2	TRBD1	many	TRBJ1-5	CASSRTGGSNQPQHF
14	TRBV20-1	-	-	TRBJ2-7	CSARLGGGIYEQYF
15	TRBV6-5	-	-	TRBJ2-7	CASSYSAQGGYEQYF
13	TRBV20-1	TRBD1	many	TRBJ1-1	CSPGQGAGTEAFF
13	TRBV4-1	TRBD1	many	TRBJ1-2	CASSTRWDRGYTF
15	TRBV25-1	-	many	TRBJ1-2	CASSDFGQGRQGYTF
12	TRBV3-1	-	-	TRBJ1-1	CASSQGDSGAFF
13	TRBV30	-	many	TRBJ1-3	CAWNRDPGNTIYF
14	TRBV19	-	many	TRBJ2-3	CASSDRGLTDTQYF
13	TRBV7-8	TRBD1	many	TRBJ2-7	CASSLVGTVEQYF
13	TRBV5-1	-	many	TRBJ1-1	CASRASGNTEAFF